One and the same sample provided the 27 T cell receptor beta chains below, sequenced in a study of blood T cell repertoires in COVID-19 (dated by TCRdb to 2019 to 2021). Library preparation used the immunoSEQ multiplex PCR assay. Here the immuneACCESS table is served through TCRdb, limited to in-frame sequences with V and J called. Missing clones are a known gap in these copies; in checked studies unresolved V genes cover under half, and the rest lacks a known reason. The sample has about 170,000 clones on record, 79% of them singletons. The ten largest clones represent around 20% of the sample. The sequenced material came from PBMCs or T cells enriched from blood (not recorded which). Every receptor here comes from a woman aged 65 to 85 in a cohort exposed to, infected with or recovered from COVID-19 (not recorded which).

The CDR3 here is CASSLARTGVREQYF. For the CDR3, the DNA is TGTGCCAGCAGCTTGGCCAGGACAGGGGTGAGGGAGCAGTACTTC. The rearrangement links TRBV5-4 to TRBJ2-7; TRBD1 agrees at 9 bases. CDR1 and CDR2 (germline): SGHNT, YYREEE (reference sequence). Trimming cost V 0 bases and J 7 bases; bases outside gene matches: 8. CDR3 length equals 15 residues. Using reference TRBV5-4 and TRBJ2-7 for the parts outside the CDR3, the full variable domain is ETGVTQSPTHLIKTRGQQVTLRCSSQSGHNTVSWYQQALGQGPQFIFQYYREEENGRGNFPPRFSGLQFPNYSSELNVNALELDDSALYLCASSLARTGVREQYFGPGTRLTVT.

V and J are TRBV6-5 and TRBJ2-7; 10 positions agree with TRBD2. The CDR3 is 13 amino acids. CDR1 is MNHEY, CDR2 SVGAGI, per germline. The trim removed 11 bases at V and 6 bases at J, leaving 10 bases unmatched. The CDR3 here is CAVGLAEAGEQYF. The CDR3 DNA follows: TGTGCCGTCGGACTAGCGGAGGCGGGCGAGCAGTACTTC.

This clone was seen a few times. This chain joins TRBV5-1 and TRBJ1-2, with no clear D. The ends were cut back, 3 bases at V and 8 bases at J, with 17 bases in the middle. The CDR3 extends over 14 amino acids. Germline-derived CDR1 and CDR2 are SGHRS and YFSETQ. The CDR3 reads CASSSWGDSLGYTF. The CDR3, as DNA: TGCGCCAGCAGCTCCTGGGGAGACTCCTTGGGCTACACCTTC.

The rearrangement joins TRBV11-2 to TRBJ2-1, with 7 bases that match TRBD2. The germline V gene encodes CDR1 SGHAT and CDR2 FQNNGV. This CDR3 has 18 amino acids. Unmatched junction bases numbered 12, after V lost 0 bases and J lost 4 bases. The CDR3 spells CASSLDGRGLAVYNEQFF. The DNA for the CDR3 is TGTGCCAGCAGCTTAGATGGTCGAGGGCTAGCGGTGTACAATGAGCAGTTCTTC.

This sequence joins TRBV12-2 and TRBJ2-1; no check of the table's D call, TRBD2, against the DNA was made. TRBV12-2 is classified as a pseudogene. The CDR3 contains 19 residues. The CDR3 reads CASHLIRERGCLAYNEQFF. CDR3 bases: TGTGCAAGTCACTTAATTCGGGAGCGGGGGTGCCTCGCCTACAATGAGCAGTTCTTC.

This clone was found a few times. This chain connects TRBV23-1 to TRBJ1-5; 8 positions agree with TRBD1. TRBV23-1 is known as an ORF, though its function is uncertain. Unmatched junction bases numbered 11, after V lost 4 bases and J lost 0 bases. CDR3 size: 18 residues. This CDR3 reads CASSPGQGIGNSNQPQHF. The CDR3 nucleotides read TGCGCCAGCAGTCCAGGACAGGGTATTGGTAATAGCAATCAGCCCCAGCATTTT.

This chain uses TRBV7-3 with TRBJ2-2, with D maybe TRBD2 (5 bases). Looked up from germline, CDR1 is SGHTA and CDR2 is FQGTGA. Trimming took 5 bases from V and 6 from J, leaving 16 bases between them. This CDR3 has 15 amino acids. CDR3 sequence reads: CASSRTMDFSGELFF. DNA of the CDR3: TGTGCCAGCAGCAGAACGATGGACTTTTCCGGGGAGCTGTTTTTT.

This clone has just one count. The V and J genes are TRBV21-1 and TRBJ2-5; TRBD2, the table's D call, was not compared with the DNA. TRBV21-1 is a documented pseudogene. The CDR3 runs to 14 residues. The CDR3 reads CASRTSGEQETQYF. CDR3 in DNA: TGTGCCAGCAGGACTAGCGGCGAACAAGAGACCCAGTACTTC.

The rearrangement uses TRBV15 and TRBJ2-3, with D perhaps matching TRBD1 (7 bases). CDR1 is LNHNV, CDR2 YYDKDF, per germline (reference sequence). The V end was cut by 0 bases, the J end by 1 base, with 11 bases between. The CDR3 contains 16 residues. In DNA, the CDR3 is TGTGCCACCAGCAGAGACTCCAGGGGGGGCACAGATACGCAGTATTTT. It specifies CATSRDSRGGTDTQYF.

The chain combines TRBV18 with TRBJ2-1; a weak D match, TRBD2 (5 bases). V was trimmed by 3 bases and J by 5 bases, leaving 17 bases between them. The germline V gene encodes CDR1 KGHSH and CDR2 LQKENI. This CDR3 has 16 amino acids. The DNA of the CDR3 is TGTGCCAGCTCACCCCCCGGCTTGGGGAGCGACAATGAGCAGTTCTTC. Translation: CASSPPGLGSDNEQFF.

The chain recombines TRBV28 with TRBJ1-1; TRBD1 is a possible D gene (5 bases). The CDR3 length is 13 residues. V lost 6 bases and J 7 bases, leaving 15 bases between the germline ends. CDR1 is MDHEN and CDR2 is SYDVKM in the germline V gene. CDR3 protein: CASSRGGNDEAFF. The CDR3 DNA reads as TGTGCCAGCAGCCGGGGGGGGAACGATGAAGCTTTCTTT.

J is TRBJ2-7 and V is TRBV7-3; TRBD1 matches 10 bases. V shed 6 bases, J shed 9 bases, and the junction held 14 bases outside the gene matches. The CDR3 has 15 amino acids. CDR1 and CDR2 (germline): SGHTA, FQGTGA. In nucleotides, the CDR3 is TGTGCCAGCAGTCCTACCGGGACAGGGGTCCTATCGCAGTACTTC. Encoded protein: CASSPTGTGVLSQYF.

The chain has TRBV6-5 and TRBJ2-7; 8 nucleotides line up with TRBD2. CDR3 length: 15 amino acids. Trimming at V came to 7 bases and at J to 0 bases, leaving 8 bases not matched to a gene. CDR1 and CDR2 from the germline V gene are MNHEY and SVGAGI. The CDR3 protein is CASTVGGGSSYEQYF. CDR3 nucleotides: TGTGCCAGCACCGTCGGGGGGGGAAGCTCCTACGAGCAGTACTTC.

The rearrangement joins TRBV2 to TRBJ2-7; 7 bases map to TRBD2. The junction had 3 bases not matched to a gene; V was cut back by 6 bases and J by 4 bases. The CDR3 consists of 12 residues. The germline CDR1 and CDR2 sequences are SNHLY and FYNNEI. Written as DNA, the CDR3 is TGTGCCAGCAGCAGGACTAGTTACGAGCAGTACTTC. Translating gives CASSRTSYEQYF.

The chain has TRBV18 and TRBJ2-4, with TRBD2 identical over 8 bases. From germline, CDR1 is KGHSH and CDR2 LQKENI. V lost 2 bases to trimming and J lost 11 bases; unmatched junction nucleotides: 5. This CDR3 region has 13 residues. The CDR3 is CASSPSSGAVQYF. CDR3 in DNA: TGTGCCAGCTCACCAAGTAGCGGGGCGGTTCAGTACTTC. The full variable domain, rest sourced from reference TRBV18 and TRBJ2-4, is NAGVMQNPRHLVRRRGQEARLRCSPMKGHSHVYWYRQLPEEGLKFMVYLQKENIIDESGMPKERFSAEFPKEGPSILRIQQVVRGDSAAYFCASSPSSGAVQYFGAGTRLSVL.

This sequence joins TRBV28 and TRBJ1-1; no reliable D call. The CDR3 runs 14 residues. V was trimmed by 5 bases and J by 3 bases, leaving 13 bases between them. Germline V gene lookup returns CDR1 MDHEN and CDR2 SYDVKM. CDR3: CASSIDRRDTEAFF. Written as DNA, the CDR3 is TGTGCCAGCAGTATAGATCGTCGGGACACTGAAGCTTTCTTT.

The genes are TRBV25-1 and TRBJ1-2; no firm D call. V was pared by 4 bases and J by 4 bases, with 13 bases between. CDR3 length equals 14 residues. CDR1 is MGHDK, CDR2 SYGVNS, per germline. For the CDR3, the DNA is TGTGCCAGCAGTGGGGCCCCCAAAGCCTATGGCTACACCTTC. Translated, it gives CASSGAPKAYGYTF.

The chain uses TRBV12-3 or TRBV12-4 and TRBJ1-1, with TRBD1 as a possible D gene (6 bases). The V gene lost 7 bases and the J gene lost 3 bases, with 12 bases spanning the gap. This CDR3 region has 13 residues. CDR3 sequence (DNA): TGTGCCAGCATTGCAGGGGAGTACACTGAAGCTTTCTTT. Protein sequence: CASIAGEYTEAFF.

The V gene is TRBV11-2, the J gene TRBJ2-3; D call uncertain. Germline V lookup: CDR1 SGHAT, CDR2 FQNNGV. The V and J ends lost 5 bases and 2 bases respectively, with 5 bases between them. CDR3 length: 12 residues. The CDR3 is CASSPSTDTQYF. CDR3 bases: TGTGCCAGCAGCCCCTCCACAGATACGCAGTATTTT. Full variable domain (rest looked up from reference TRBV11-2 and TRBJ2-3): EAGVAQSPRYKIIEKRQSVAFWCNPISGHATLYWYQQILGQGPKLLIQFQNNGVVDDSQLPKDRFSAERLKGVDSTLKIQPAKLEDSAVYLCASSPSTDTQYFGPGTRLTVL.

The chain has TRBV28 and TRBJ2-2, with 14 nucleotides matching TRBD2. Losses at the gene ends were 4 bases for V and 4 bases for J; bases not matched to a gene: 5. Germline V gene sequence: CDR1 MDHEN, CDR2 SYDVKM. The CDR3 has 17 amino acids. CDR3 sequence: CASSSPGLAGATGELFF. As DNA, the CDR3 is TGTGCCAGCAGTTCCCCGGGACTAGCGGGAGCCACCGGGGAGCTGTTTTTT. The whole variable domain, remainder taken from reference TRBV28 and TRBJ2-2, is DVKVTQSSRYLVKRTGEKVFLECVQDMDHENMFWYRQDPGLGLRLIYFSYDVKMKEKGDIPEGYSVSREKKERFSLILESASTNQTSMYLCASSSPGLAGATGELFFGEGSRLTVL.

This clone appeared a single time. The V and J genes are TRBV18 and TRBJ1-3, with unresolved D. The V gene lost 5 bases and the J gene lost 2 bases, with 13 bases spanning the gap. Germline V gene data show CDR1 as KGHSH and CDR2 as LQKENI. The CDR3 loop spans 15 amino acids. The CDR3 region is CASSSPAGAGNTIYF. In DNA form, the CDR3 reads TGTGCCAGCTCAAGCCCCGCGGGCGCTGGAAACACCATATATTTT. The variable domain in full, with the rest retrieved from reference TRBV18 and TRBJ1-3, is NAGVMQNPRHLVRRRGQEARLRCSPMKGHSHVYWYRQLPEEGLKFMVYLQKENIIDESGMPKERFSAEFPKEGPSILRIQQVVRGDSAAYFCASSSPAGAGNTIYFGEGSWLTVV.

J is TRBJ1-1 and V is TRBV6-5; D perhaps matches TRBD1 (5 bases). With 7 bases removed from V and 1 base from J, the gap between germline ends came to 13 bases. Germline V gene data show CDR1 as MNHEY and CDR2 as SVGAGI. The CDR3 is made up of 14 amino acids. In DNA, the CDR3 is TGTGCCAGCACCAAACTGGGGCAGAACACTGAAGCTTTCTTT. This codes for CASTKLGQNTEAFF.

The chain joins TRBV2 to TRBJ1-2, with 8 positions matching TRBD1. J lost 5 bases, V lost 3 bases, and 8 bases had no gene match. The CDR3 covers 15 residues. The V gene's germline CDR1 is SNHLY and CDR2 FYNNEI. The CDR3 spells CASSEVLDREYGYTF. The CDR3 nucleotides read TGTGCCAGCAGTGAGGTTTTGGACAGGGAGTATGGCTACACCTTC.

The chain uses TRBV19 and TRBJ2-5; 12 positions match TRBD2. The CDR3 sequence is 15 residues long. Germline CDR1 reads LNHDA; CDR2 reads SQIVND (reference sequence). J was trimmed by 4 bases and V by 6 bases; bases with no gene match: 6. CDR3 sequence: CASSRTSGAPETQYF. As DNA, the CDR3 is TGTGCCAGTAGCCGGACTAGCGGGGCACCAGAGACCCAGTACTTC.

The V call is TRBV2, the J call TRBJ2-5; TRBD2 matches 11 bases. From germline, CDR1 is SNHLY and CDR2 FYNNEI. V trimming: 6 bases; J trimming: 5 bases; junction bases outside the gene matches: 14. The CDR3 is 17 amino acids. The CDR3 DNA follows: TGTGCCAGCAGACAGGGACTAGCGGCCGCGGGGGGGGAGACCCAGTACTTC. It yields the protein CASRQGLAAAGGETQYF.

The chain carries TRBV5-1 and TRBJ2-3; D unclear. The CDR3 sequence is 14 residues long. From germline, CDR1 is SGHRS and CDR2 YFSETQ. V lost 1 base to trimming and J lost 0 bases, with 6 bases between them. The chain's CDR3 is CASSLRVSTDTQYF. CDR3 in DNA: TGCGCCAGCAGCTTGCGGGTTAGCACAGATACGCAGTATTTT.

DNA of the CDR3: TGTGCCAGCTCACCAAGGGGAGGAAACATTCAGTACTTC. It specifies CASSPRGGNIQYF. The J gene is TRBJ2-4, the V gene TRBV18; D perhaps matches TRBD2 (6 bases). Trimming removed 2 bases at V and 6 bases at J, with 8 bases between. This CDR3 contains 13 residues. Germline CDR1 reads KGHSH; CDR2 reads LQKENI.